These T cell receptor beta chains were read from a single sample in a study of cytomegalovirus exposure and HLA in healthy donors. Some clones are missing from TCRdb's copy, which holds only in-frame ones; the method was immunoSEQ multiplex PCR. This sample yields over 65,000 clones, of which roughly 80% are seen a single time; 13% belongs to the top ten. The sample consisted of PBMCs. The source is a human donor in good health. Both conserved end residues are part of each CDR3. The D gene is left open where the match is weak. The listing skips clone size in some rows; elsewhere it reads once, few, many or a size class.

CDR3 length: 13
D gene: .
J gene: TRBJ1-2
V gene: TRBV7-2
clone size: few
CDR3 protein: CASSSQLNYGYTF
CDR3 DNA: TGTGCCAGCAGCTCACAGCTGAACTATGGCTACACCTTC

CDR3 length: 17
D gene: TRBD1
J gene: TRBJ1-3
V gene: TRBV19
clone size: .
CDR3 protein: CASSLETGGASGNTIYF
CDR3 DNA: TGTGCCAGTAGCCTGGAAACAGGGGGCGCTTCAGGAAACACCATATATTTT

CDR3 length: 12
D gene: .
J gene: TRBJ1-1
V gene: TRBV2
clone size: .
CDR3 protein: CARPGVRTEAFF
CDR3 DNA: TGTGCCAGACCAGGGGTCCGCACTGAAGCTTTCTTT

CDR3 length: 15
D gene: TRBD1
J gene: TRBJ1-1
V gene: TRBV2
clone size: .
CDR3 protein: CASSANTGGASEAFF
CDR3 DNA: TGTGCCAGCAGTGCAAATACAGGGGGCGCCTCTGAAGCTTTCTTT

CDR3 length: 17
D gene: .
J gene: TRBJ2-6
V gene: TRBV2
clone size: .
CDR3 protein: CASSADWESSGANVLTF
CDR3 DNA: TGTGCCAGCAGTGCGGACTGGGAGAGCTCTGGGGCCAACGTCCTGACTTTC

CDR3 length: 16
D gene: .
J gene: TRBJ1-2
V gene: TRBV6-1
clone size: .
CDR3 protein: CASSESTWTRSYGYTF
CDR3 DNA: TGTGCCAGCAGTGAATCCACCTGGACAAGGTCCTATGGCTACACCTTC

CDR3 length: 15
D gene: TRBD1
J gene: TRBJ1-6
V gene: TRBV10-3
clone size: .
CDR3 protein: CAISESGQGNSPLHF
CDR3 DNA: TGTGCCATCAGTGAGTCGGGACAGGGTAATTCACCCCTCCACTTT

CDR3 length: 14
D gene: TRBD1
J gene: TRBJ2-7
V gene: TRBV6-1
clone size: few
CDR3 protein: CASSEWDRGYEQYF
CDR3 DNA: TGTGCCAGCAGTGAATGGGACAGGGGTTACGAGCAGTACTTC

CDR3 length: 16
D gene: TRBD1
J gene: TRBJ1-4
V gene: TRBV7-6
clone size: .
CDR3 protein: CASSLGDRAYDEKLFF
CDR3 DNA: TGTGCCAGCAGCTTAGGGGACAGGGCTTATGATGAAAAACTGTTTTTT

CDR3 length: 15
D gene: TRBD1
J gene: TRBJ2-7
V gene: TRBV7-9
clone size: .
CDR3 protein: CASSPTGGRSYEQYF
CDR3 DNA: TGTGCCAGCAGTCCCACAGGGGGCCGCTCCTACGAGCAGTACTTC

CDR3 length: 13
D gene: .
J gene: TRBJ1-5
V gene: TRBV6-5
clone size: .
CDR3 protein: CASRAGGNQPQHF
CDR3 DNA: TGTGCCAGCAGGGCAGGGGGCAATCAGCCCCAGCATTTT

CDR3 length: 15
D gene: .
J gene: TRBJ2-2
V gene: TRBV7-6
clone size: once
CDR3 protein: CASSPEPPGTGELFF
CDR3 DNA: TGTGCCAGCAGCCCCGAGCCTCCAGGCACCGGGGAGCTGTTTTTT

CDR3 length: 14
D gene: TRBD2
J gene: TRBJ2-1
V gene: TRBV5-1
clone size: .
CDR3 protein: CASSVAGGDNEQFF
CDR3 DNA: TGCGCCAGCAGCGTAGCGGGGGGGGACAATGAGCAGTTCTTC

CDR3 length: 15
D gene: TRBD2
J gene: TRBJ2-7
V gene: TRBV12-5
clone size: .
CDR3 protein: CASGLALAGSYEQYF
CDR3 DNA: TGTGCTAGTGGTTTGGCACTAGCGGGGTCCTACGAGCAGTACTTC

CDR3 length: 13
D gene: .
J gene: TRBJ1-1
V gene: TRBV27
clone size: .
CDR3 protein: CASSLAGDTEAFF
CDR3 DNA: TGTGCCAGCAGCCTGGCCGGGGACACTGAAGCTTTCTTT

CDR3 length: 14
D gene: TRBD1
J gene: TRBJ1-2
V gene: TRBV12-5
clone size: .
CDR3 protein: CASGLPTGGNGYTF
CDR3 DNA: TGTGCTAGTGGTTTGCCGACAGGGGGGAATGGCTACACCTTC

CDR3 length: 14
D gene: TRBD1
J gene: TRBJ1-2
V gene: TRBV5-6
clone size: .
CDR3 protein: CASSLEQGNYGYTF
CDR3 DNA: TGTGCCAGCAGCTTGGAACAGGGGAACTATGGCTACACCTTC

CDR3 length: 17
D gene: TRBD1
J gene: TRBJ2-2
V gene: TRBV5-1
clone size: .
CDR3 protein: CASSLGRGQLNTGELFF
CDR3 DNA: TGCGCCAGCAGCTTGGGAAGGGGGCAGTTGAACACCGGGGAGCTGTTTTTT

CDR3 length: 18
D gene: .
J gene: TRBJ1-6
V gene: TRBV11-2
clone size: .
CDR3 protein: CASSPRAGGSSYNSPLNF
CDR3 DNA: TGTGCCAGCAGCCCCAGGGCGGGGGGGAGTTCCTATAATTCACCCCTCAACTTT

CDR3 length: 14
D gene: TRBD1
J gene: TRBJ1-5
V gene: TRBV27
clone size: .
CDR3 protein: CASRLTGGDQPQNF
CDR3 DNA: TGTGCCAGCCGCCTCACAGGGGGCGACCAGCCCCAGAATTTT

CDR3 length: 14
D gene: .
J gene: TRBJ1-1
V gene: TRBV19
clone size: once
CDR3 protein: CASSPGGGQNEAFF
CDR3 DNA: TGTGCCAGTTCCCCCGGCGGGGGGCAGAATGAAGCTTTCTTT

CDR3 length: 13
D gene: .
J gene: TRBJ1-5
V gene: TRBV25-1
clone size: .
CDR3 protein: CASSAGKNQPQHF
CDR3 DNA: TGTGCCAGCAGTGCGGGGAAGAATCAGCCCCAGCATTTT

CDR3 length: 14
D gene: TRBD1
J gene: TRBJ1-6
V gene: TRBV5-1
clone size: .
CDR3 protein: CASSPTGGQSPLHF
CDR3 DNA: TGCGCCAGCAGCCCGACAGGGGGGCAATCACCCCTCCACTTT

CDR3 length: 12
D gene: .
J gene: TRBJ1-1
V gene: TRBV2
clone size: few
CDR3 protein: CASRQGVTEAFF
CDR3 DNA: TGTGCCAGCAGGCAGGGCGTCACTGAAGCTTTCTTT

CDR3 length: 14
D gene: .
J gene: TRBJ1-4
V gene: TRBV7-9
clone size: .
CDR3 protein: CASSRRQTNEKLFF
CDR3 DNA: TGTGCCAGCAGCCGACGACAGACTAATGAAAAACTGTTTTTT

CDR3 length: 14
D gene: .
J gene: TRBJ2-5
V gene: TRBV6-6
clone size: .
CDR3 protein: CASSSLVREETQYF
CDR3 DNA: TGTGCCAGCAGTTCTTTGGTCAGGGAAGAGACCCAGTACTTC

CDR3 length: 14
D gene: TRBD1
J gene: TRBJ2-5
V gene: TRBV5-4
clone size: .
CDR3 protein: CASSQDRGLETQYF
CDR3 DNA: TGTGCCAGCAGCCAGGACAGGGGCCTCGAGACCCAGTACTTC

CDR3 length: 19
D gene: TRBD1
J gene: TRBJ2-3
V gene: TRBV6-1
clone size: .
CDR3 protein: CASSENPRTRDRGPDTQYF
CDR3 DNA: TGTGCCAGCAGCGAAAACCCTAGAACCCGGGACAGGGGGCCAGATACGCAGTATTTT

CDR3 length: 14
D gene: .
J gene: TRBJ2-7
V gene: TRBV19
clone size: .
CDR3 protein: CASSPPTDTYEQYF
CDR3 DNA: TGTGCCAGTAGTCCACCGACAGATACCTACGAGCAGTACTTC

CDR3 length: 15
D gene: TRBD1
J gene: TRBJ1-2
V gene: TRBV4-1
clone size: .
CDR3 protein: CASSQVAGGNYGYTF
CDR3 DNA: TGCGCCAGCAGCCAAGTCGCAGGGGGCAACTATGGCTACACCTTC

CDR3 length: 12
D gene: .
J gene: TRBJ1-5
V gene: TRBV2
clone size: .
CDR3 protein: CASSGGPQPQHF
CDR3 DNA: TGTGCCAGCAGTGGGGGGCCCCAGCCCCAGCATTTT

CDR3 length: 13
D gene: .
J gene: TRBJ1-5
V gene: TRBV6-5
clone size: few
CDR3 protein: CASSYGSNQPQHF
CDR3 DNA: TGTGCCAGCAGTTACGGGAGTAATCAGCCCCAGCATTTT

CDR3 length: 15
D gene: TRBD2
J gene: TRBJ2-3
V gene: TRBV19
clone size: once
CDR3 protein: CASSRLAGELDTQYF
CDR3 DNA: TGTGCCAGTAGTAGACTAGCGGGGGAATTAGATACGCAGTATTTT

CDR3 length: 16
D gene: TRBD1
J gene: TRBJ1-4
V gene: TRBV11-3
clone size: .
CDR3 protein: CAPRSRTGLTLEKLFF
CDR3 DNA: TGTGCCCCTAGATCCCGGACAGGGTTGACTTTGGAAAAACTGTTTTTT

CDR3 length: 15
D gene: TRBD1
J gene: TRBJ1-1
V gene: TRBV4-3
clone size: many
CDR3 protein: CASSPSTGGSDEAFF
CDR3 DNA: TGCGCCAGCAGCCCGTCGACAGGGGGTTCGGATGAAGCTTTCTTT

CDR3 length: 11
D gene: .
J gene: TRBJ1-1
V gene: TRBV4-1
clone size: .
CDR3 protein: CASSQVGRAFF
CDR3 DNA: TGCGCCAGCAGCCAAGTCGGTCGTGCTTTCTTT

CDR3 length: 16
D gene: .
J gene: TRBJ2-6
V gene: TRBV4-1
clone size: few
CDR3 protein: CASSQDFSTGANVLTF
CDR3 DNA: TGCGCCAGCAGCCAAGATTTTAGTACCGGGGCCAACGTCCTGACTTTC